The TCR beta chain described here comes from a study of shared clonotypes between healthy human individuals. Study results and limitations: Clonotype sharing among donors likely depends on sequencing depth.

Profiled with immunoSEQ multiplex PCR; TCRdb holds only in-frame clones, not every one. The sample yields about half a million clones, about four fifths seen once. The V and J ends lost 6 bases and 7 bases respectively, with 12 bases between them. CDR1 is MNHEY, CDR2 SMNVEV, per germline (reference sequence). The CDR3 length is 13 residues. About this clone: What it binds is unknown.

The sample taken for sequencing was PBMCs. The rearrangement uses TRBV27 and TRBJ2-2; weak D call: TRBD2 (5 bases). The receptor was isolated from a woman aged 40 to 50 in good health. Some clones in this sample may be carry-over from other donors' samples. The CDR3 spells CASSRRPGGELFF. The CDR3 DNA reads TGTGCCAGCAGCCGGAGGCCGGGCGGGGAGCTGTTTTTT.